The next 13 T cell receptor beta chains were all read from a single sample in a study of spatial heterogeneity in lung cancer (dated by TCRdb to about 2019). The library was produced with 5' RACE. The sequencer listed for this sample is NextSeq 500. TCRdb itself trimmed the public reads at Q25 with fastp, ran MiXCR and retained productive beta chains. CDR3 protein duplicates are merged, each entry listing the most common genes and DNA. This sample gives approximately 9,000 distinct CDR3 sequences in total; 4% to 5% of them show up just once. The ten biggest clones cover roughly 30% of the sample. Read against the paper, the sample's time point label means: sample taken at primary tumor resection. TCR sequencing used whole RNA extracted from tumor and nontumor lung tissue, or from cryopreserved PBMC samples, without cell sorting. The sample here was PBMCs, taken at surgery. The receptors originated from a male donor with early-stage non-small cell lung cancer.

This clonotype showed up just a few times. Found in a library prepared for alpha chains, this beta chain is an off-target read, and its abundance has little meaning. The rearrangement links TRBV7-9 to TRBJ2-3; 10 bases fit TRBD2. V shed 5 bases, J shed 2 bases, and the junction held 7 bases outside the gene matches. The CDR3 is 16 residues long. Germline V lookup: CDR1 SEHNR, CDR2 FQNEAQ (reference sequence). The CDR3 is CASSDWTSGVTDTQYF. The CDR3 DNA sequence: TGTGCCAGCAGCGACTGGACTAGCGGAGTCACAGATACGCAGTATTTT.

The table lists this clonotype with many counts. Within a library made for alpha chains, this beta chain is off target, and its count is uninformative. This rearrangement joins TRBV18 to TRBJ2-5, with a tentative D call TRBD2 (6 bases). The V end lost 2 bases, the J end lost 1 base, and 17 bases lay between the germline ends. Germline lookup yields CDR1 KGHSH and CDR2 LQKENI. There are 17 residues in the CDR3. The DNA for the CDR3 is TGTGCCAGCTCACCAGTGGGACTGGGAGTCCTCCAAGAGACCCAGTACTTC. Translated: CASSPVGLGVLQETQYF.

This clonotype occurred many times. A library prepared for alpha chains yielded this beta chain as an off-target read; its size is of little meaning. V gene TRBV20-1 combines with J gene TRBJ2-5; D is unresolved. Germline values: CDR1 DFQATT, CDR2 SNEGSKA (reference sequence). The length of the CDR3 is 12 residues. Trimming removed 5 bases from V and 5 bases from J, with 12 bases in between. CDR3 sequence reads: CSAGIKRETQYF. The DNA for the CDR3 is TGCAGTGCTGGCATCAAAAGGGAGACCCAGTACTTC.

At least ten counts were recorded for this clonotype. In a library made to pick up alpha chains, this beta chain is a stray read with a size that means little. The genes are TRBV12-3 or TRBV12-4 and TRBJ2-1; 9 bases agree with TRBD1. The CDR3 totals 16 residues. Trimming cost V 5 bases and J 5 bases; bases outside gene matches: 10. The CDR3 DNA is TGTGCCAGCAGTGTCCTCCGGGACAGGGCAAACAATGAGCAGTTCTTC. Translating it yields CASSVLRDRANNEQFF.

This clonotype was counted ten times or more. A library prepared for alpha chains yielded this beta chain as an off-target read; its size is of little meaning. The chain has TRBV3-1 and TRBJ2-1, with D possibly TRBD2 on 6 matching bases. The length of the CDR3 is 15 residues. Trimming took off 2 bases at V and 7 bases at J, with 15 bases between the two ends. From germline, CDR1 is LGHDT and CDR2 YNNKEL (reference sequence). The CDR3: CASSQLTGTRNEQFF. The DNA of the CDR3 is TGTGCCAGCAGCCAACTCACCGGGACTCGGAATGAGCAGTTCTTC.

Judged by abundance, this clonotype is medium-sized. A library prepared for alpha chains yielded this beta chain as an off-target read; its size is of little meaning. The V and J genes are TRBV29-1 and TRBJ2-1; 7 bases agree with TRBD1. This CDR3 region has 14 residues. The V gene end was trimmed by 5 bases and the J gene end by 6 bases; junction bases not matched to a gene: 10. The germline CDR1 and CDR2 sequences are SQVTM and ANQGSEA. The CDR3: CSVNTGTAGNEQFF. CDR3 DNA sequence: TGCAGCGTTAATACCGGGACAGCTGGCAATGAGCAGTTCTTC.

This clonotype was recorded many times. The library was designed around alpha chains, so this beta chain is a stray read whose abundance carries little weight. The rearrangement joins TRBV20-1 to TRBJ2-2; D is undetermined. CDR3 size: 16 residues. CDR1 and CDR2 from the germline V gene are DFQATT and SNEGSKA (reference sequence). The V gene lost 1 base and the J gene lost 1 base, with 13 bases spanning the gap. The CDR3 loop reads CSARVGKWKNTGELFF. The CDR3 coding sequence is TGCAGTGCTAGAGTAGGAAAGTGGAAGAACACCGGGGAGCTGTTTTTT.

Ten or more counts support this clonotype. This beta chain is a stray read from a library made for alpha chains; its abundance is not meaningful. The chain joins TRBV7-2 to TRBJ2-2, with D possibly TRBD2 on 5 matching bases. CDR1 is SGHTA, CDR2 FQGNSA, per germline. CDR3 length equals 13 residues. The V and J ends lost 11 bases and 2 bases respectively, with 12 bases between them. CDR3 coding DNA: TGTGCCGGGAAGCGGCCTAACACCGGGGAGCTGTTTTTT. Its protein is CAGKRPNTGELFF. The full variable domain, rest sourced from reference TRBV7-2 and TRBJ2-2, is GAGVSQSPSNKVTEKGKDVELRCDPISGHTALYWYRQSLGQGLEFLIYFQGNSAPDKSGLPSDRFSAERTGGSVSTLTIQRTQQEDSAVYLCAGKRPNTGELFFGEGSRLTVL.

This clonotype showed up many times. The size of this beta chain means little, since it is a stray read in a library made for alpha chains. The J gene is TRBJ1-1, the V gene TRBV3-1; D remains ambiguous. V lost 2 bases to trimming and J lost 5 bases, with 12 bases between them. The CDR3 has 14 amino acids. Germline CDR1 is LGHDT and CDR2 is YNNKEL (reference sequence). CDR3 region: CASSQQLIMTEAFF. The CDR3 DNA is TGTGCCAGCAGCCAACAGCTGATAATGACTGAAGCTTTCTTT.

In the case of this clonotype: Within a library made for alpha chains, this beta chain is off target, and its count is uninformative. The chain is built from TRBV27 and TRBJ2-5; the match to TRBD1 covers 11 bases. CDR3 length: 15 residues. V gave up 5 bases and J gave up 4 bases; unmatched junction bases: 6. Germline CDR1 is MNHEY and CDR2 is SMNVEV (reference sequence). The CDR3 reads CASSTGTGGAETQYF. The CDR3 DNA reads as TGTGCCAGCAGTACAGGGACAGGGGGTGCAGAGACCCAGTACTTC.

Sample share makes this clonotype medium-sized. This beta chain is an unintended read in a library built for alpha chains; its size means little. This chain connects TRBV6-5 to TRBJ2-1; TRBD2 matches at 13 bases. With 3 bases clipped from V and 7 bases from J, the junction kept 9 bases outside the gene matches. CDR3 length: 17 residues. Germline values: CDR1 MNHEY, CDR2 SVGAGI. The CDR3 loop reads CASSYRTSGGILNEQFF. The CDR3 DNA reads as TGTGCCAGCAGTTATAGGACTAGCGGGGGCATTTTGAATGAGCAGTTCTTC.

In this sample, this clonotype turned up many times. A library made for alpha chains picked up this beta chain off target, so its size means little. The CDR3 protein is CASSQVPGMNTEAFF. CDR3 DNA sequence: TGCGCCAGCAGCCAAGTACCGGGAATGAACACTGAAGCTTTCTTT. The V and J genes are TRBV4-3 and TRBJ1-1, with unresolved D. Trimming removed 1 base at V and 0 bases at J, with 9 bases between. Germline V gene data show CDR1 as LGHNA and CDR2 as YSLEER. The CDR3 runs 15 residues.

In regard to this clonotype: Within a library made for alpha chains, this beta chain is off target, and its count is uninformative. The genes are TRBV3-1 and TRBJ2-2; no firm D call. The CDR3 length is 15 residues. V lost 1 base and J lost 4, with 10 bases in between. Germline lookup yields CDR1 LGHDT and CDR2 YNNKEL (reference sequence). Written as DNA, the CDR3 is TGTGCCAGCAGCCAAGTGGAAGCCTTCACCGGGGAGCTGTTTTTT. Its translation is CASSQVEAFTGELFF.